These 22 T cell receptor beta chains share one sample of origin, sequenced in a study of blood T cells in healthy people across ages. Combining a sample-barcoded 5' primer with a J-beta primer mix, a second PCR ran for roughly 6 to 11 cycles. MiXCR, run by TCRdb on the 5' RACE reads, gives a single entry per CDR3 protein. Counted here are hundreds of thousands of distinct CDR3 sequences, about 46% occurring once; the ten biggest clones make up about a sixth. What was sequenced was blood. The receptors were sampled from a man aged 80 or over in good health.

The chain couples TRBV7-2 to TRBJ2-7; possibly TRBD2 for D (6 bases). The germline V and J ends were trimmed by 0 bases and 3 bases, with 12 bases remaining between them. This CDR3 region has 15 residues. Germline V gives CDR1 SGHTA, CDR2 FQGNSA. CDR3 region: CASSLAGTAIYEQYF. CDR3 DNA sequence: TGTGCCAGCAGCTTAGCAGGGACTGCAATCTACGAGCAGTACTTC.

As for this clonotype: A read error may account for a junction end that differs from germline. CDR3 sequence (DNA): TGCGCCAGCAGCTGGCTACGGGGACCGAGCTCCTACAATGAGCAGTTCTTC. This translates into CASSWLRGPSSYNEQFF. The chain employs TRBV7-8 and TRBJ2-1; D tentatively reads TRBD1 or TRBD2 (5 bases each). Germline V gives CDR1 SGHVS, CDR2 FQNEAQ. The CDR3 covers 17 residues.

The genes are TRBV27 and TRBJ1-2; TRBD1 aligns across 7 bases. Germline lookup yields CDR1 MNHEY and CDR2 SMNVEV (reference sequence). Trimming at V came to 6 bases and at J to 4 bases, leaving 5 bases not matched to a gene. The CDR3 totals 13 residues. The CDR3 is CASRRDSFYGYTF. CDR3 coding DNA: TGTGCCAGCAGGAGGGACAGTTTCTATGGCTACACCTTC.

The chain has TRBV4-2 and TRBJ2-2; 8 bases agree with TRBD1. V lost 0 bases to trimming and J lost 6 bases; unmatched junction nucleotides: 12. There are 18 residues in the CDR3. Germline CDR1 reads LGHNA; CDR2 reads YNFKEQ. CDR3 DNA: TGTGCCAGCAGCCAAGACGCCGGGCACAGGGGGGCTTCCGGGGAGCTGTTTTTT. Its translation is CASSQDAGHRGASGELFF.

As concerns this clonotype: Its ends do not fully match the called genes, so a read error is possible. The CDR3 region has the DNA TGTGTCAGCAGGGCATCCGAGTACAGGGGGGATGAGCAGTTCTTC. It specifies CVSRASEYRGDEQFF. The V call is TRBV6-1, the J call TRBJ2-1, with 8 bases fitting TRBD1. This CDR3 has 15 amino acids. CDR1 is MNHNS, CDR2 SASEGT, per germline.

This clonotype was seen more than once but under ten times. CDR3 in amino acids: CSARAPGQGARSYEQYF. DNA of the CDR3: TGCAGTGCTAGAGCTCCAGGACAGGGGGCTCGTTCCTACGAGCAGTACTTC. V usage is TRBV20-1 and J usage is TRBJ2-7; 11 nucleotides agree with TRBD1. This CDR3 contains 17 residues. The ends lost 1 base at V and 1 base at J; junction bases unmatched: 9. Per germline, CDR1 DFQATT and CDR2 SNEGSKA (reference sequence).

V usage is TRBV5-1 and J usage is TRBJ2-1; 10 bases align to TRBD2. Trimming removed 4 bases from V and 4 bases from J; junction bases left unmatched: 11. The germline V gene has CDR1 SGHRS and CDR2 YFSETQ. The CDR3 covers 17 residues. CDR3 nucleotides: TGCGCCAGCAGCCAACTGGTCGGACTAGCGGAATACAATGAGCAGTTCTTC. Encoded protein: CASSQLVGLAEYNEQFF.

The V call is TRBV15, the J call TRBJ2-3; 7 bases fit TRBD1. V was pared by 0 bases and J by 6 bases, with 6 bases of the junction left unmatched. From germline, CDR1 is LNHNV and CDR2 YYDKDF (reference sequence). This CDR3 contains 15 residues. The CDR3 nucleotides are TGTGCCACCAGCAGAGATAACAGAGGGGGCGATACGCAGTATTTT. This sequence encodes CATSRDNRGGDTQYF.

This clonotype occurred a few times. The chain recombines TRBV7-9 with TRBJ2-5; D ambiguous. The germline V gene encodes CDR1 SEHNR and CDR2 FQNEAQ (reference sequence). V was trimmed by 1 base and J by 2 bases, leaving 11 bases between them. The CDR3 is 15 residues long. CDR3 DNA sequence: TGTGCCAGCAGCTTAGGGTACCAGTATCAAGAGACCCAGTACTTC. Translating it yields CASSLGYQYQETQYF.

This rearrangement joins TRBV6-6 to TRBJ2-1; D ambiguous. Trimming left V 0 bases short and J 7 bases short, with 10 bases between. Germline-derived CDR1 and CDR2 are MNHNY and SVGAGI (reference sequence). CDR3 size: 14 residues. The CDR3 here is CASSYSSVPNEQFF. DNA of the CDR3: TGTGCCAGCAGTTACTCGTCGGTCCCGAATGAGCAGTTCTTC.

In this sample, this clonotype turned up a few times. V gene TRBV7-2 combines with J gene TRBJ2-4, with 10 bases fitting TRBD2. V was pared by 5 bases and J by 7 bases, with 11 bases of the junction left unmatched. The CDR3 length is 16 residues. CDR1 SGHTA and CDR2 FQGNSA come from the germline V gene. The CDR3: CASSPQTSGFGNIQYF. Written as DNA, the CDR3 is TGTGCCAGCAGCCCCCAGACTAGCGGGTTTGGGAACATTCAGTACTTC.

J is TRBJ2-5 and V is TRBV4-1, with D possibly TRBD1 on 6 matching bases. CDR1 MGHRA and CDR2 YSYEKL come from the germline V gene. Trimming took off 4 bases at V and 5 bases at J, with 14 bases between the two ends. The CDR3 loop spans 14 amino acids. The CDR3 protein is CASSPGHSGETQYF. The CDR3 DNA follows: TGCGCCAGCAGCCCGGGACACTCTGGGGAGACCCAGTACTTC.

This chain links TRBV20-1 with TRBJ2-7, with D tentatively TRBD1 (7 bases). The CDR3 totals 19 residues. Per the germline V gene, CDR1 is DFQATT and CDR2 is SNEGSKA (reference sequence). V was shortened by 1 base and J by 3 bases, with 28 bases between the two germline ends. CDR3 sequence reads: CSARGFEFRRGQRLYEQYF. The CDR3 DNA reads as TGCAGTGCTAGAGGTTTTGAATTCCGGCGGGGACAGAGACTCTACGAGCAGTACTTC.

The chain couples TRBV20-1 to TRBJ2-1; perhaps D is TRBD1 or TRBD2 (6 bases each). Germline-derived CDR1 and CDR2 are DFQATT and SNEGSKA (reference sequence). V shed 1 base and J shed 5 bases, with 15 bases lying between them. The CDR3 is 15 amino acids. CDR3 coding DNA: TGCAGTGCTAGAGTATCGGGGGCCCGGAACAATGAGCAGTTCTTC. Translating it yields CSARVSGARNNEQFF.

In nucleotides, the CDR3 is TGTGCCAGCAGTGCCCAAACAGGATTCGCGGATGCTTACACTGAAGCTTTCTTT. Translated: CASSAQTGFADAYTEAFF. The chain couples TRBV25-1 to TRBJ1-1, with D perhaps matching TRBD1 (5 bases). The V gene lost 4 bases and the J gene lost 3 bases, with 24 bases spanning the gap. The CDR3 has 18 amino acids. Germline V gene data show CDR1 as MGHDK and CDR2 as SYGVNS.

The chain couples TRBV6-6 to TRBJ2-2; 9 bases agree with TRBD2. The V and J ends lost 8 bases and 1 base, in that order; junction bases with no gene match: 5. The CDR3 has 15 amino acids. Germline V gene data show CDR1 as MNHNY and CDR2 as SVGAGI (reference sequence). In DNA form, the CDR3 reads TGTGCCAGCCAGGGACTAGCAGAGAACACCGGGGAGCTGTTTTTT. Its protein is CASQGLAENTGELFF.

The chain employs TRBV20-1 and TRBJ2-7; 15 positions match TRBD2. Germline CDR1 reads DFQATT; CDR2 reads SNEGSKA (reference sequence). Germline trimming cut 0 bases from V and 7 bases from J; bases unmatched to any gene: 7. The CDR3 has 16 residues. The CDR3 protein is CSAREGLAGGGHEQYF. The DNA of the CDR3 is TGCAGTGCTAGAGAAGGACTAGCGGGAGGGGGCCATGAGCAGTACTTC.

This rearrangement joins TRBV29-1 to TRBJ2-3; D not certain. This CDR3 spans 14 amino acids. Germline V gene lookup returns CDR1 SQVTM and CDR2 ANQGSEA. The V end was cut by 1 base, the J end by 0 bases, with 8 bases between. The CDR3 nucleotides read TGCAGCGTTGAAGTAGGCCGGAGCACAGATACGCAGTATTTT. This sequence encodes CSVEVGRSTDTQYF.

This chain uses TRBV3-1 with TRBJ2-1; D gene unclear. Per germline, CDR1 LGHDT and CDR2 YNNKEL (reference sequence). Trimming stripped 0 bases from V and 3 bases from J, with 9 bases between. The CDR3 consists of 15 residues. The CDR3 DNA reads TGTGCCAGCAGCCAAGATAATAGCCGCTACAATGAGCAGTTCTTC. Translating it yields CASSQDNSRYNEQFF.

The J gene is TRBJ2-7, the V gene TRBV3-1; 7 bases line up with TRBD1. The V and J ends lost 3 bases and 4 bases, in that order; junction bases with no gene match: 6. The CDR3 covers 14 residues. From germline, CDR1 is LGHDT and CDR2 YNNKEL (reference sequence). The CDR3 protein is CASSQRDRIYEQYF. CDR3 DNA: TGTGCCAGCAGCCAGAGGGACAGAATATACGAGCAGTACTTC.

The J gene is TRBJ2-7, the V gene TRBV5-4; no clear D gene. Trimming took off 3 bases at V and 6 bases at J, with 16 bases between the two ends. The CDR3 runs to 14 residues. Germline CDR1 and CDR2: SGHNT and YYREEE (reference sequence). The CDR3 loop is CASSSANDYAEQYF. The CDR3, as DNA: TGTGCCAGCAGCTCCGCAAACGATTATGCCGAGCAGTACTTC.

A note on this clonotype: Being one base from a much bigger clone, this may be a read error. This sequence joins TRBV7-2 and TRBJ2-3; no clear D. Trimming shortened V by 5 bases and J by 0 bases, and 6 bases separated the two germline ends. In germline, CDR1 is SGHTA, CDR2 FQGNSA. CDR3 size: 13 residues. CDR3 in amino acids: CASSKPSTDTQYF. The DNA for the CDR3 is TGTGCCAGCAGCAAGCCTAGCACAGATACGCAGTATTTT.